This TCR beta chain was obtained from a study of CD8+ T cells in alopecia areata. Study findings and constraints: Mice gave a clearer picture of TCR sharing than patients did, possibly for HLA-related reasons.

As for treatment: oral pan-JAK inhibitor, 5-10 mg twice daily. Researchers gathered lesional scalp punch biopsies and peripheral blood from patients with alopecia areata. Isolated RNA was reverse transcribed into cDNA used as the sequencing template. Profiling relied on immunoSEQ multiplex PCR, and the TCRdb table lists in-frame clones only, not all of them. The sample consists of fewer than 250,000 clones, more than 55% of them appearing once. The V gene end was trimmed by 2 bases and the J gene end by 6 bases; junction bases not matched to a gene: 17. This CDR3 has 17 residues. CDR1 and CDR2 from the germline V gene are SQVTM and ANQGSEA. Points on this clone: As yet, its antigen is unknown.

The chain uses TRBV29-1 and TRBJ2-3; 7 bases align to TRBD2. This receptor was taken from a human donor with alopecia areata. This sample comprised CD4+ T cells sorted from blood, obtained at approximately week 49, from a patient treated with tofacitinib. The CDR3, as DNA: TGCAGCGTTGAAATAGGGAGGGCAGGCCCTTCCCGTGATACGCAGTATTTT. It codes for CSVEIGRAGPSRDTQYF.